This T cell receptor (beta chain) was found in a study of cytomegalovirus exposure and HLA in healthy donors. The length of the CDR3 is 15 residues. J was trimmed by 4 bases and V by 3 bases; bases with no gene match: 6. In germline, CDR1 is ENHRY, CDR2 SYGVKD. Use of 60 Vbeta and 13 Jbeta primers characterized the PCR. Assay: immunoSEQ multiplex PCR; the TCRdb copy retains only in-frame clones and omits some. The sample carries about 100,000 clones, approximately 87% recorded once. The sequence derives from a man aged 35-49 years in good health and CMV-seronegative. Sequenced: PBMCs. The chain links TRBV10-3 to TRBJ1-2; 9 bases match TRBD1. As DNA, the CDR3 is TGTGCCATCAGTGATTCGGACAGGGGTATCTATGGCTACACCTTC. Its translation: CAISDSDRGIYGYTF.